This TCR beta chain is drawn from a study of beta chain features in type 1 diabetes. This clone turned up a few times. The investigators reverse transcribed all of the isolated RNA, so they sequenced expressed TCRB transcripts. TCRdb's copy holds only in-frame clones and misses some; the assay was immunoSEQ multiplex PCR. The sample holds roughly 330,000 clones, about 11% seen once. The junction had 7 bases not matched to a gene; V was cut back by 2 bases and J by 7 bases. Per the germline V gene, CDR1 is SGHAT and CDR2 is FQNNGV. CDR3 length equals 15 residues. Sequences were obtained from naive CD4+ T cells from blood. The source is a woman aged 25 to 39 in good health. The chain employs TRBV11-2 and TRBJ2-1; 8 bases agree with TRBD2. The CDR3 protein is CASSLILAGLNEQFF. CDR3 coding DNA: TGTGCCAGCAGCTTAATCTTAGCGGGATTGAATGAGCAGTTCTTC.